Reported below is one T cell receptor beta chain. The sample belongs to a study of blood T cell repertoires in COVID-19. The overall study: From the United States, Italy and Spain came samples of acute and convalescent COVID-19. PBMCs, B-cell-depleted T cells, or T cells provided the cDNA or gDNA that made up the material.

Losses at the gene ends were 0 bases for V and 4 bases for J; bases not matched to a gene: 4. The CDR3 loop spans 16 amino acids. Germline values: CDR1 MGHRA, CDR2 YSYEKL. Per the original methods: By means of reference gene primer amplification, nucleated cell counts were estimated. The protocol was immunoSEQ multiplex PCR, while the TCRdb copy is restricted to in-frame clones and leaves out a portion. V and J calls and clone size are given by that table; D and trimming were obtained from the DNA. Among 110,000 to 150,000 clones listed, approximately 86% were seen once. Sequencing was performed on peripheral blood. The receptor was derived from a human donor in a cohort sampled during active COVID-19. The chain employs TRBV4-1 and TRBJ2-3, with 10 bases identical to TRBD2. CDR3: CASSQDVAGGADTQYF. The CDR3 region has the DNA TGCGCCAGCAGCCAAGACGTAGCGGGGGGTGCAGATACGCAGTATTTT.